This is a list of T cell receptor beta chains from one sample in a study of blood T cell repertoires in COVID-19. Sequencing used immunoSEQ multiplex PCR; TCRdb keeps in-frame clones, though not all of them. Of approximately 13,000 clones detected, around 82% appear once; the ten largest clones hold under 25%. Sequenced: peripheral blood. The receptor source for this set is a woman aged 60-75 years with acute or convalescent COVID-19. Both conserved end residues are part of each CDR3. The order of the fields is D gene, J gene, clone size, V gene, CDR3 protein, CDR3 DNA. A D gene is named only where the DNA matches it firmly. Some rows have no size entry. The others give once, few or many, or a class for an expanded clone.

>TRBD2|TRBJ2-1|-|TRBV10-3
CAISESGLVRANEQFF
TGTGCCATCAGTGAGTCGGGACTAGTTCGGGCCAATGAGCAGTTCTTC
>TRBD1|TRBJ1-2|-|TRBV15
CATSLGLGTGASTF
TGTGCCACCAGCCTGGGGTTAGGGACAGGGGCTTCCACCTTC
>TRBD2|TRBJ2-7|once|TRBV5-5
CASSTQWGGLGYEQYF
TGTGCCAGCAGCACCCAATGGGGGGGACTAGGCTACGAGCAGTACTTC
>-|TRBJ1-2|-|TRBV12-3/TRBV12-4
CASRVSRGGYTF
TGTGCCAGCAGGGTCTCCAGGGGCGGCTACACCTTC
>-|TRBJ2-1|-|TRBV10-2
CASGASYNEQFF
TGCGCCAGCGGGGCTTCCTACAATGAGCAGTTCTTC
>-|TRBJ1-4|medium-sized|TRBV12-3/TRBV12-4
CASTNTREKLFF
TGTGCCAGCACTAATACCCGGGAAAAACTGTTTTTT
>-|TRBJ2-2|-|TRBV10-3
CAISPTAGVNTGELFF
TGTGCCATCAGTCCGACAGCTGGGGTCAACACCGGGGAGCTGTTTTTT
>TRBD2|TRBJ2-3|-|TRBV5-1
CASSLGDSGNTDTQYF
TGCGCCAGCAGCTTGGGGGATAGCGGGAACACAGATACGCAGTATTTT
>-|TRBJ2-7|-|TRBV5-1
CASSSGAGHQSYEQYF
TGCGCCAGCAGCTCTGGGGCCGGCCACCAATCCTACGAGCAGTACTTC
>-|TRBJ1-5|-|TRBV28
CASSDSWGYSNQPQHF
TGTGCCAGCAGCGACAGTTGGGGCTACAGCAATCAGCCCCAGCATTTT
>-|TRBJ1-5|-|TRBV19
CASKSLDRTVFNQPQHF
TGTGCCAGTAAGTCCCTTGACAGGACAGTTTTTAATCAGCCCCAGCATTTT
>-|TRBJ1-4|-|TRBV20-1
CSASSRFSEKLFF
TGCAGTGCTAGTTCGAGGTTTAGCGAAAAACTGTTTTTT
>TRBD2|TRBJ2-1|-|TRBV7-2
CASSPRTSGSREQFF
TGTGCCAGCAGCCCCAGGACTAGCGGGAGCCGGGAGCAGTTCTTC
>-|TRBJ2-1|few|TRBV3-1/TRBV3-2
CASSQVASEQFF
TGTGCCAGCAGCCAAGTAGCAAGTGAGCAGTTCTTC
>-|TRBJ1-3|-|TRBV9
CASSLKRDSLSGNTIYF
TGTGCCAGCAGCCTTAAACGGGATTCTCTCTCTGGAAACACCATATATTTT
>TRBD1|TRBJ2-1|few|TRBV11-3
CASSLGGQGVNEQFF
TGTGCCAGCAGCTTAGGGGGCCAGGGGGTCAATGAGCAGTTCTTC
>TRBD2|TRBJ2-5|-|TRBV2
CASSLTSRQETQYF
TGTGCCAGCAGTTTGACTAGCCGGCAAGAGACCCAGTACTTC
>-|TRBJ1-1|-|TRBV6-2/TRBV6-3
CASSRPARAEAFF
TGTGCCAGCAGTCGGCCCGCGAGGGCTGAAGCTTTCTTT
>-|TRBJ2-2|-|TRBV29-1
CSVELGASTGELFF
TGCAGCGTTGAGCTGGGGGCCAGCACCGGGGAGCTGTTTTTT
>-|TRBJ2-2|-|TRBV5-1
CASSPGAGTGGELFF
TGCGCCAGCAGCCCAGGGGCAGGAACAGGCGGGGAGCTGTTTTTT
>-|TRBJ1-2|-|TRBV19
CASGIPLRGANYGYTF
TGTGCCAGCGGTATACCCCTACGGGGGGCTAACTATGGCTACACCTTC
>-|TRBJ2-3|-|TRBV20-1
CSASFSGSTDTQYF
TGCAGTGCTAGTTTTAGCGGTAGCACAGATACGCAGTATTTT
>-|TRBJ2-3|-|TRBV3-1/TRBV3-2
CASSQSSTDTQYF
TGTGCCAGCAGCCAATCTAGCACAGATACGCAGTATTTT
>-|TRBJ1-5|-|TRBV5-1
CASSLRGGNNQPQHF
TGCGCCAGCAGCTTGCGGGGGGGAAACAATCAGCCCCAGCATTTT
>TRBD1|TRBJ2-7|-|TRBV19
CASSLAGTVVYEQYF
TGTGCCAGTAGTCTCGCCGGGACAGTAGTCTACGAGCAGTACTTC
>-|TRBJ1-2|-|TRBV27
CASSRLAGQTNYGYTF
TGTGCCAGCAGCCGCCTCGCAGGTCAGACTAACTATGGCTACACCTTC
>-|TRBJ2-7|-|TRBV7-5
CARSPHRDRMLVEQYF
TGTGCCAGAAGCCCACACCGGGACAGGATGTTGGTCGAGCAGTACTTC
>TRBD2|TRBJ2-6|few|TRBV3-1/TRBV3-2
CASSQLAGGLTGANVLTF
TGTGCCAGCAGCCAACTAGCGGGAGGGCTAACTGGGGCCAACGTCCTGACTTTC
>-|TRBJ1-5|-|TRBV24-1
CATSDSLTGSREQPQHF
TGTGCCACCAGTGATTCTCTGACAGGCTCCCGGGAACAGCCCCAGCATTTT
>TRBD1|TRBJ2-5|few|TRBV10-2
CASNRPGQGAEETQYF
TGCGCCAGCAACAGACCGGGACAGGGGGCCGAAGAGACCCAGTACTTC
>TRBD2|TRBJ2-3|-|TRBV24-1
CATSDSSGVGDTQYF
TGTGCCACCAGTGATTCTAGCGGGGTGGGAGATACGCAGTATTTT
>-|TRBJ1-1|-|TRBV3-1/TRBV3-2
CASSQQVNGGAFF
TGTGCCAGCAGCCAACAGGTGAACGGGGGAGCTTTCTTT
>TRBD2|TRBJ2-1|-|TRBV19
CASSGGLAGVRRHNEQFF
TGTGCCAGTAGTGGGGGACTAGCGGGCGTACGCCGCCACAATGAGCAGTTCTTC
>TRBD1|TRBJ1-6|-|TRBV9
CASSGDRGRGNSPLHF
TGTGCCAGCAGCGGAGACAGGGGGCGAGGTAATTCACCCCTCCACTTT
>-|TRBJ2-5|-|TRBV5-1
CASSFGQGYQETQYF
TGCGCCAGCAGCTTCGGGCAGGGGTACCAAGAGACCCAGTACTTC
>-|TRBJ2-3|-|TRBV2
CASTSGADTQYF
TGTGCCAGTACCTCGGGGGCAGATACGCAGTATTTT
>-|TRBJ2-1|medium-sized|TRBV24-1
CATSDWGLGSNEQFF
TGTGCCACCAGTGATTGGGGGCTGGGTTCTAATGAGCAGTTCTTC
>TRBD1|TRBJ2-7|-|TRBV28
CAITGAPLTYEQYF
TGTGCCATAACAGGGGCCCCATTAACCTACGAGCAGTACTTC
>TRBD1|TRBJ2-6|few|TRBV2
CASRDSNSGANVLTF
TGTGCCAGCCGGGACAGCAACTCTGGGGCCAACGTCCTGACTTTC
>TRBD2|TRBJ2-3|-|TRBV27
CASSSLPPGLAASAADTQYF
TGTGCCAGCAGTTCCCTGCCCCCGGGACTAGCGGCCTCGGCGGCAGATACGCAGTATTTT
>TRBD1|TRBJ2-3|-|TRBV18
CASSPLRGDRGTDTQYF
TGTGCCAGCTCCCCCCTGCGGGGGGACAGGGGTACAGATACGCAGTATTTT
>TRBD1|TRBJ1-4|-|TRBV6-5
CASRDTGGNEKLFF
TGTGCCAGCAGAGACACAGGGGGCAATGAAAAACTGTTTTTT